Each of the 21 T cell receptor beta chains below was sequenced from the same sample in a study of blood T cell repertoires in COVID-19. Profiling relied on immunoSEQ multiplex PCR, and the TCRdb table lists in-frame clones only, not all of them. The table has about 68,000 clones, around 93% seen once; the top ten hold 4.8%. Sequenced material: peripheral blood. These receptors originate from a woman aged 60-70 years with active COVID-19.

This clone was detected only once. The V gene is TRBV7-2, the J gene TRBJ2-3, with TRBD2 matching 7 bases. Losses at the gene ends were 7 bases for V and 2 bases for J; bases not matched to a gene: 6. CDR3 length: 14 residues. Germline values: CDR1 SGHTA, CDR2 FQGNSA. The DNA of the CDR3 is TGTGCCAGCACCCCTGGGAGGGACACAGATACGCAGTATTTT. Translating gives CASTPGRDTDTQYF.

The J gene is TRBJ1-2, the V gene TRBV5-1; 8 nucleotides match TRBD1. CDR1 is SGHRS, CDR2 YFSETQ, per germline. The CDR3 contains 15 residues. After removal of 4 bases from V and 4 bases from J, the junction contained 9 bases not matched to a gene. This CDR3 is CASSVSGGTSYGYTF. In nucleotides, the CDR3 is TGCGCCAGCAGCGTATCAGGGGGCACGTCCTATGGCTACACCTTC. Full variable domain (remainder filled in from reference TRBV5-1 and TRBJ1-2): KAGVTQTPRYLIKTRGQQVTLSCSPISGHRSVSWYQQTPGQGLQFLFEYFSETQRNKGNFPGRFSGRQFSNSRSEMNVSTLELGDSALYLCASSVSGGTSYGYTFGSGTRLTVV.

This chain's CDR3 is CASSLVVGQETQYF. The DNA of the CDR3 is TGCGCCAGCAGCTTGGTAGTCGGCCAAGAGACCCAGTACTTC. The chain has TRBV5-1 and TRBJ2-5; no clear D. The CDR3 consists of 14 residues. V was cut by 0 bases and J by 1 base, with 7 bases left in between. From germline, CDR1 is SGHRS and CDR2 YFSETQ.

V gene TRBV30 combines with J gene TRBJ1-2; D not certain. CDR3 length: 12 amino acids. V lost 4 bases and J 8 bases, leaving 14 bases between the germline ends. Germline V gene lookup returns CDR1 GTSNPN and CDR2 SVGIG (reference sequence). CDR3 sequence (DNA): TGTGCCTGGACCCGCAGGCCGGCAGGCTACACCTTC. Its protein is CAWTRRPAGYTF.

The V call is TRBV9, the J call TRBJ1-6, with 11 bases identical to TRBD1. J gave up 15 bases and V 4 bases, and 12 bases lay outside the gene matches. The CDR3 covers 15 residues. Germline V CDR1 and CDR2: SGDLS, YYNGEE. The CDR3: CASSINAGQGASLHF. DNA for the CDR3: TGTGCCAGCAGCATAAACGCAGGACAGGGGGCAAGCCTCCACTTT.

The chain uses TRBV7-6 and TRBJ2-3; 7 bases align to TRBD2. V dropped 2 bases and J dropped 6; count of bases not matched to a gene: 2. CDR1 is SGHVS, CDR2 FNYEAQ, per germline. The CDR3 has 13 amino acids. The CDR3, as DNA: TGTGCCAGCAGCTTACGGGGGGTGGATACGCAGTATTTT. Residues: CASSLRGVDTQYF.

The CDR3, as DNA: TGCGCCAGCCGACTAGGCGGGAACACTGAAGCTTTCTTT. Protein: CASRLGGNTEAFF. The V gene is TRBV10-1, the J gene TRBJ1-1, with unresolved D. Between the trimmed V and J ends, which lost 8 bases and 1 base, there was a span of 11 bases. CDR1 WNHNN and CDR2 SYGVQD come from the germline V gene (reference sequence). This CDR3 is built from 13 residues.

The CDR3 sequence: CASSRVEVEQFF. Written as DNA, the CDR3 is TGCGCCAGCAGCAGAGTAGAGGTCGAGCAGTTCTTC. The V gene is TRBV5-1, the J gene TRBJ2-1; no definite D call. V shed 4 bases and J shed 10 bases, with 12 bases lying between them. In germline, CDR1 is SGHRS, CDR2 YFSETQ. The CDR3 is 12 amino acids. The variable domain in full, completed from reference TRBV5-1 and TRBJ2-1, reads KAGVTQTPRYLIKTRGQQVTLSCSPISGHRSVSWYQQTPGQGLQFLFEYFSETQRNKGNFPGRFSGRQFSNSRSEMNVSTLELGDSALYLCASSRVEVEQFFGPGTRLTVL.

CDR3 sequence reads: CASSSTQGAYEQYF. As DNA, the CDR3 is TGTGCCAGCAGTTCCACCCAGGGGGCCTACGAGCAGTACTTC. The J gene is TRBJ2-7, the V gene TRBV5-5, with 7 bases that match TRBD1. Looked up from germline, CDR1 is SGHKS and CDR2 is YYEKEE (reference sequence). The CDR3 sequence is 14 residues long. The junction had 7 bases not matched to a gene; V was cut back by 5 bases and J by 2 bases.

J is TRBJ2-7 and V is TRBV10-3; D is possibly TRBD2 (5 bases). The CDR3 consists of 17 residues. The germline gives CDR1 ENHRY, CDR2 SYGVKD. Trimming took off 3 bases at V and 0 bases at J, with 18 bases between the two ends. The CDR3 sequence: CAISDPPAQRSSYEQYF. CDR3 nucleotides: TGTGCCATCAGTGACCCCCCCGCCCAGCGGAGCTCCTACGAGCAGTACTTC.

V usage is TRBV6-5 and J usage is TRBJ2-7; D is uncertain. CDR1 is MNHEY, CDR2 SVGAGI, per germline. This CDR3 has 15 amino acids. Trimming took 2 bases from V and 0 from J, leaving 11 bases between them. The CDR3, as DNA: TGTGCCAGCAGTTACGGTATTGAGAGCTCCTACGAGCAGTACTTC. Its protein product is CASSYGIESSYEQYF.

The V gene is TRBV19, the J gene TRBJ1-5, with 8 bases lining up with TRBD1. With V trimmed by 4 bases and J by 5 bases, 16 bases remained unmatched. Germline V gene lookup returns CDR1 LNHDA and CDR2 SQIVND (reference sequence). The CDR3 runs to 18 residues. The CDR3 reads CASSTGVTGGRGDQPQHF. The CDR3 DNA reads TGTGCCAGTAGTACAGGTGTTACAGGGGGGCGAGGGGATCAGCCCCAGCATTTT.

The chain uses TRBV5-1 and TRBJ1-1; possibly TRBD1 for D (5 bases). The CDR3 extends over 16 amino acids. V lost 0 bases to trimming and J lost 0 bases, with 12 bases between them. The germline V gene encodes CDR1 SGHRS and CDR2 YFSETQ. CDR3 amino acids: CASSLASGALNTEAFF. The CDR3 DNA follows: TGCGCCAGCAGCTTGGCCAGTGGGGCGTTGAACACTGAAGCTTTCTTT. Using reference TRBV5-1 and TRBJ1-1 for the parts outside the CDR3, the full variable domain is KAGVTQTPRYLIKTRGQQVTLSCSPISGHRSVSWYQQTPGQGLQFLFEYFSETQRNKGNFPGRFSGRQFSNSRSEMNVSTLELGDSALYLCASSLASGALNTEAFFGQGTRLTVV.

V is TRBV30 and J is TRBJ1-1, with D perhaps matching TRBD1 (5 bases). In germline, CDR1 is GTSNPN, CDR2 SVGIG (reference sequence). CDR3 length: 13 amino acids. V was cut by 3 bases and J by 4 bases, with 12 bases left in between. The chain's CDR3 is CAWSIRGGTEAFF. CDR3 DNA sequence: TGTGCCTGGAGCATCCGGGGGGGCACTGAAGCTTTCTTT. Full variable domain (outside the CDR3, taken from reference TRBV30 and TRBJ1-1): SQTIHQWPATLVQPVGSPLSLECTVEGTSNPNLYWYRQAAGRGLQLLFYSVGIGQISSEVPQNLSASRPQDRQFILSSKKLLLSDSGFYLCAWSIRGGTEAFFGQGTRLTVV.

This clone was seen once. This chain links TRBV5-1 with TRBJ1-4; D gene unclear. V lost 4 bases and J 3 bases, leaving 7 bases between the germline ends. The CDR3 loop spans 13 amino acids. Germline V lookup: CDR1 SGHRS, CDR2 YFSETQ. In DNA, the CDR3 is TGCGCCAGCAGCCAACGGGCTAATGAAAAACTGTTTTTT. Amino acid sequence: CASSQRANEKLFF.

In this sample, this clone turned up once. The rearrangement links TRBV18 to TRBJ2-1, with 12 nucleotides matching TRBD1. Germline CDR1 KGHSH, CDR2 LQKENI. The CDR3 length is 15 residues. Germline trimming cut 3 bases from V and 7 bases from J; bases unmatched to any gene: 4. This CDR3 reads CASSPWGQGANEQFF. The CDR3 DNA reads as TGTGCCAGCTCACCTTGGGGACAGGGGGCGAATGAGCAGTTCTTC.

This clone is a singleton in its sample. The J gene is TRBJ2-7, the V gene TRBV7-2, with 8 bases that match TRBD1. Per germline, CDR1 SGHTA and CDR2 FQGNSA. The CDR3 sequence is 16 residues long. V shed 3 bases and J 0 bases; nucleotides not matched to a gene: 7. The CDR3 region is CASSFRTGRGSYEQYF. Written as DNA, the CDR3 is TGTGCCAGCAGCTTTAGGACAGGGCGAGGCTCCTACGAGCAGTACTTC.

The chain uses TRBV6-4 and TRBJ2-1; D possibly corresponds to TRBD2 (6 bases). Trimming pared 5 bases from V and 6 bases from J, leaving 17 bases between. This CDR3 comprises 15 residues. The germline V gene encodes CDR1 MRHNA and CDR2 SNTAGT. In DNA form, the CDR3 reads TGTGCCAGCAGTCCATGGGCGGGACGTTCCAATGAGCAGTTCTTC. It translates to CASSPWAGRSNEQFF.

The chain carries TRBV7-2 and TRBJ2-5; maybe TRBD1 (6 bases). Trimming left V 5 bases short and J 7 bases short, with 20 bases between. Per the germline V gene, CDR1 is SGHTA and CDR2 is FQGNSA. This CDR3 region has 15 residues. The CDR3 nucleotides read TGTGCCAGCAGCCAAAAGGACACCCAAGGGGGGACCCAGTACTTC. The encoded protein is CASSQKDTQGGTQYF.

The chain employs TRBV2 and TRBJ2-1; 10 nucleotides match TRBD2. Germline assignment: CDR1 SNHLY and CDR2 FYNNEI. V trimming: 4 bases; J trimming: 0 bases; junction bases outside the gene matches: 9. This CDR3 is built from 18 residues. CDR3 coding DNA: TGTGCCAGCAGTGTAGGACATATAGCGGGAGGCTCCTACAATGAGCAGTTCTTC. Translated: CASSVGHIAGGSYNEQFF.

The chain has TRBV6-2 or TRBV6-3 and TRBJ1-4; 9 bases match TRBD1. The CDR3 length is 15 residues. The J segment lost 5 bases and the V segment lost 0 bases, leaving 1 base of the junction unmatched. Looked up from germline, CDR1 is MNHEY and CDR2 is SVGEGT. The CDR3 is CASSYSGTGNEKLFF. The CDR3 coding sequence is TGTGCCAGCAGTTACTCTGGGACAGGGAATGAAAAACTGTTTTTT.